This T cell receptor (beta chain) originates from a study of T cell responses to AZD1222 COVID-19 vaccine. General study points: Regions 160-218 and 743-854 held dominance among vaccine-associated CD4 TCRs, which spanned spike.

Sequencing used immunoSEQ multiplex PCR; TCRdb keeps in-frame clones, though not all of them. The profile shows over 85,000 clones, roughly four fifths of them singletons. As concerns this clone: Its antigen is currently unknown.

The length of the CDR3 is 14 residues. V lost 2 bases and J 2 bases, leaving 9 bases between the germline ends. The germline CDR1 and CDR2 sequences are SGHTA and FQGTGA. The sample here was peripheral blood, taken on day 0 of AZD1222 vaccination. V is TRBV7-3 and J is TRBJ1-1, with D tentatively TRBD1 (5 bases). The receptor was derived from an adult in good health. This CDR3 is CASSLGGYNTEAFF. CDR3 sequence (DNA): TGTGCCAGCAGCTTAGGGGGATACAACACTGAAGCTTTCTTT.